The following is a T cell receptor (beta chain) sequence with its context. Its antigen is as yet unknown. The sample comes from a study of cytomegalovirus exposure and HLA in healthy donors. General study results and limits: Per published reports, the classifier diagnosed cytomegalovirus status with high specificity and sensitivity.

The length of the CDR3 is 15 residues. Trimming shortened V by 0 bases and J by 4 bases, and 12 bases separated the two germline ends. Per the germline V gene, CDR1 is SGDLS and CDR2 is YYNGEE. It was with 60 Vbeta and 13 Jbeta primers that the PCR ran. Data came from immunoSEQ multiplex PCR; TCRdb stores just in-frame clones and leaves some out. The top ten hold roughly 8.3% of the sample, which has 100,000 to 120,000 clones, about 61% seen once. The TCR sequence derives from a young man in good health and CMV-seropositive. J is TRBJ2-3 and V is TRBV9; no firm D call. What was sequenced was PBMCs. The CDR3 nucleotides are TGTGCCAGCAGCGTAGCCCCCCTACGAGCAGATACGCAGTATTTT. Translation: CASSVAPLRADTQYF.